The clone carrying this T cell receptor (beta chain) was detected many times. The CDR3 is made up of 18 amino acids. The trim removed 1 base at V and 0 bases at J, leaving 8 bases unmatched. Germline loops: CDR1 LGHNA, CDR2 YSLEER. Running of the assay took place at deep level. The method was immunoSEQ multiplex PCR; TCRdb's version includes in-frame clones alone and lacks a portion of them. The table shows some 1 million clones, with about 75% occurring only once. The split of CD4+ cells yielded CD45RA+ naive and CD45RA-negative memory subsets. The data were taken from a study of shared clonotypes between healthy human individuals. Study summary: Three CD4 naive, three CD4 memory, two CD8 naive and one CD8 memory plate were used per donor.

The TCR was taken from a man younger than 35 in good health. The sequenced material came from memory CD4+ T cells sorted from blood. The subset denotes: CD45RA-negative fraction. The chain combines TRBV4-3 with TRBJ2-3; 9 bases are shared with TRBD2. CDR3 coding DNA: TGCGCCAGCAGCCAAGGCCCCTCGACTAGCGGAAGCACAGATACGCAGTATTTT. This codes for CASSQGPSTSGSTDTQYF.